Listed below are T cell receptor beta chains from one sample, sequenced in a study of identical twins. TCRdb fed the 5' RACE reads into MiXCR, producing one record per CDR3 protein. The sample lists hundreds of thousands of distinct CDR3 sequences; approximately 13% were seen once. In addition, the sample was reused for a study of yellow fever vaccine responses in identical twins.

The sample comprised PBMCs. These receptors all stem from a young woman in good health. CDR3s leave out the opening cysteine and the closing phenylalanine or tryptophan. Each record gives: D gene, clone size, J gene, V gene, CDR3 protein. A D gene is named only where the DNA matches it firmly. Some rows have no size entry. The others give once, few or many, or a class for an expanded clone.

- many TRBJ2-1 TRBV12-3/TRBV12-4 ASSLAGRQF
- few TRBJ2-7 TRBV27 ASSLSTVSRGYEQY
- - TRBJ2-5 TRBV5-1 ASSSTAGETQY
- few TRBJ2-1 TRBV7-3 ASSPRLGSAAGEQF
- - TRBJ1-4 TRBV7-8 ASSLLSIEEKLF
- many TRBJ2-1 TRBV24-1 ATSEGTRNEQF
- once TRBJ2-1 TRBV15 ATSRDAARDREQF
TRBD2 - TRBJ2-1 TRBV12-3/TRBV12-4 ASSLGREGKNGQF
TRBD2 few TRBJ2-1 TRBV28 ASSTPIAGAYNEQF
- - TRBJ2-5 TRBV7-7 ASTQGAGNQETQY
- - TRBJ1-5 TRBV2 ASRADRSGNQPQH
- - TRBJ2-5 TRBV2 ASAKEAETQY
TRBD1 few TRBJ2-2 TRBV7-9 ASSSTGINTGELF
TRBD1 few TRBJ2-1 TRBV12-3/TRBV12-4 ASSLRGTDNEQF
- - TRBJ2-3 TRBV7-9 AFITDTQY
- - TRBJ2-1 TRBV2 ASSEKGLVNEQF
- - TRBJ2-1 TRBV7-2 ASSIAWGNNEQF
- many TRBJ2-3 TRBV11-2 ASSLDTSLDTQY
- - TRBJ1-2 TRBV6-1 ASMPGYYGYT
- - TRBJ2-5 TRBV12-3/TRBV12-4 TICHKGSHRADGQETQY
- many TRBJ1-1 TRBV20-1 SAHRAPPNTEAF
- many TRBJ2-2 TRBV5-1 ASREGPNTGELF
TRBD2 few TRBJ2-1 TRBV6-2/TRBV6-3 ASSSVAGASNNEQF
TRBD2 - TRBJ2-7 TRBV2 ASSELAGGSEQY
- - TRBJ2-3 TRBV18 ASSPSGPPRTDTQY
- - TRBJ1-4 TRBV28 ASSPWTYEKLF
- many TRBJ1-5 TRBV6-5 ASSYDRNSNQPQH
- - TRBJ2-1 TRBV10-1 ASSARGGRYNEQF
- - TRBJ2-1 TRBV29-1 SATLGSSYNEQF
- - TRBJ2-1 TRBV29-1 SVVGGFHNEQF
TRBD1 few TRBJ2-2 TRBV24-1 ATSDTPGQGAGELF
- - TRBJ2-3 TRBV5-1 ASSPTGTQKDTQY
TRBD2 - TRBJ2-1 TRBV19 ASGTSGKRGEQF
TRBD2 - TRBJ2-2 TRBV12-3/TRBV12-4 ACSPSGLAGRGAGELF
TRBD2 - TRBJ2-3 TRBV6-1 ASSEKRGKRTDTQY
- few TRBJ2-3 TRBV29-1 SVEENGFNTDTQY
TRBD2 few TRBJ2-7 TRBV4-2 ASSQDPLAAAYEQY
- many TRBJ1-1 TRBV7-3 ASSLMLGTEAF
- - TRBJ1-1 TRBV13 ASSLGVQVNTEAF
TRBD2 - TRBJ2-1 TRBV6-5 ASSYKERDSHEQF
- - TRBJ2-5 TRBV7-9 ASSPGRASRQTQY
- - TRBJ1-1 TRBV20-1 SARDLTAGDEAF
TRBD1 - TRBJ2-4 TRBV7-8 ASSLDWGRGQTKNIQY